This T cell receptor (beta chain) was recorded in a study of cytomegalovirus exposure and HLA in healthy donors. Overall study: Around 200 million T cells yielded around 100 million unique TCR beta sequences, as an earlier analysis found.

Germline lookup yields CDR1 LNHNV and CDR2 YYDKDF (reference sequence). The CDR3 length is 13 residues. V was pared by 6 bases and J by 7 bases, with 9 bases of the junction left unmatched. The PCR was carried out with 60 Vbeta primers and 13 Jbeta primers. The method was immunoSEQ multiplex PCR; TCRdb's version includes in-frame clones alone and lacks a portion of them. The sample carries around 160,000 clones, about 70% recorded once. On this clone itself: Its antigen is unknown.

Study-level results: In a later analysis, HLA-C alleles had the fewest associated TCRs, DRB1 alleles the most. The authors enumerated under 200 TCR beta chains as linked to cytomegalovirus.

The material sequenced was PBMCs. V usage is TRBV15 and J usage is TRBJ2-7, with 7 bases lining up with TRBD2. This receptor was taken from a woman aged 18-29 years in good health and CMV-seropositive. CDR3 sequence: CATSDRLAGEQYF. The CDR3 DNA follows: TGTGCCACCAGTGACCGACTAGCCGGGGAGCAGTACTTC.